The clone carrying this T cell receptor beta chain was seen ten or more times. Its antigen is as yet unknown. The record originates from a study of CD8 T cells in ankylosing spondylitis. Study-wide results and limits: In peripheral blood, disease-linked CD8+ clones occurred at relatively low frequencies. It appeared that ankylosing spondylitis blood was characterized by a TCR beta motif of several highly homologous variants.

It was by quantitative 5'-RACE with molecular barcodes that TCR beta libraries were made. TCRdb re-called the 5' RACE reads through MiXCR, storing one row per CDR3 protein. This sample has hundreds of thousands of distinct CDR3 sequences, with approximately 12% found just once. The CDR3 spans 15 residues. Germline assignment: CDR1 DFQATT and CDR2 SNEGSKA (reference sequence). The chain employs TRBV20-1 and TRBJ2-1; TRBD1 matches at 9 bases. Sequenced sample: blood, either unsorted or a sorted T cell fraction (not recorded which). The sequence was obtained from a male donor with ankylosing spondylitis. The CDR3 is CSAPTGTGLYNEQFF. The CDR3 bases are TGCTCTGCCCCCACCGGGACAGGGCTATACAATGAGCAGTTCTTC.